The 14 T cell receptor beta chains in this list originate from one sample, sequenced in a study of shared clonotypes between healthy human individuals. Libraries were prepared by immunoSEQ multiplex PCR; TCRdb keeps only in-frame clonotypes and omits some of them. Among some 1 million clones listed, approximately 68% were seen once. The sequencing input was memory CD4+ T cells sorted from blood. Subset here: CD45RA-negative fraction. These receptors all stem from a man younger than 30 in good health.

This clone was detected only a few times. The chain is built from TRBV5-4 and TRBJ2-1; a weak D match, TRBD2 (7 bases). The V end lost 0 bases, the J end lost 6 bases, and 16 bases lay between the germline ends. CDR3 length equals 16 residues. The germline CDR1 and CDR2 sequences are SGHNT and YYREEE (reference sequence). This chain's CDR3 is CASSLARGAPGNEQFF. The DNA for the CDR3 is TGTGCCAGCAGCTTGGCCCGGGGGGCGCCTGGCAATGAGCAGTTCTTC.

The gene calls are TRBV5-1 and TRBJ2-1; D unclear. V lost 2 bases and J lost 10, with 7 bases in between. Germline CDR1 SGHRS, CDR2 YFSETQ. The CDR3 extends over 11 amino acids. The CDR3 loop reads CASSFSVEQFF. The CDR3, as DNA: TGCGCCAGCAGCTTTTCAGTGGAGCAGTTCTTC.

This rearrangement joins TRBV10-1 to TRBJ1-5; a possible D gene is TRBD1 (5 bases). Germline-derived CDR1 and CDR2 are WNHNN and SYGVQD (reference sequence). The CDR3 length is 13 residues. The V end lost 10 bases, the J end lost 7 bases, and 17 bases lay between the germline ends. The CDR3 sequence is CATSDPGHQPQHF. DNA of the CDR3: TGCGCCACCTCGGACCCAGGGCACCAGCCCCAGCATTTT.

The V gene is TRBV29-1, the J gene TRBJ1-1; weak D call: TRBD1 (5 bases). The germline gives CDR1 SQVTM, CDR2 ANQGSEA. There are 13 residues in the CDR3. Trimming took 4 bases from V and 1 from J, leaving 10 bases between them. In nucleotides, the CDR3 is TGCAGCGTTGTATCGGGGGGGAACACTGAAGCTTTCTTT. Its protein is CSVVSGGNTEAFF. Full variable domain (rest looked up from reference TRBV29-1 and TRBJ1-1): SAVISQKPSRDICQRGTSLTIQCQVDSQVTMMFWYRQQPGQSLTLIATANQGSEATYESGFVIDKFPISRPNLTFSTLTVSNMSPEDSSIYLCSVVSGGNTEAFFGQGTRLTVV.

The chain combines TRBV2 with TRBJ1-1; no firm D call. The germline V gene has CDR1 SNHLY and CDR2 FYNNEI. Deletions cut 4 bases from V and 0 bases from J, with 9 bases between. The CDR3 runs 14 residues. The CDR3: CASSGAALNTEAFF. CDR3 nucleotide sequence: TGTGCCAGCAGTGGGGCAGCCCTGAACACTGAAGCTTTCTTT.

The rearrangement uses TRBV9 and TRBJ2-1; D unresolved. The germline CDR1 and CDR2 sequences are SGDLS and YYNGEE. The CDR3 is 15 amino acids. V lost 3 bases, J lost 8 bases, and 18 bases lay in between. DNA of the CDR3: TGTGCCAGCAGCGCGCTCAGCGCTCGGCTGGATGAGCAGTTCTTC. Protein sequence: CASSALSARLDEQFF.

This chain connects TRBV10-3 to TRBJ2-7, with TRBD2 matching 10 bases. The V and J ends lost 2 bases and 3 bases, in that order; junction bases with no gene match: 13. This CDR3 contains 18 residues. Per germline, CDR1 ENHRY and CDR2 SYGVKD. CDR3 in amino acids: CAISERSGGAGRNYEQYF. The CDR3 DNA follows: TGTGCCATCAGTGAGCGGAGCGGGGGGGCGGGAAGGAACTACGAGCAGTACTTC.

This chain's CDR3 is CASSFEGDTQYF. CDR3 nucleotide sequence: TGTGCCAGCAGCTTCGAGGGGGATACGCAGTATTTT. This chain connects TRBV11-3 to TRBJ2-3; either TRBD1 or TRBD2 may supply D (5 bases each). Germline assignment: CDR1 SGHNT and CDR2 YENEEA. The V end lost 3 bases, the J end lost 6 bases, and 7 bases lay between the germline ends. This CDR3 comprises 12 residues. The full variable domain, with the rest looked up from reference TRBV11-3 and TRBJ2-3, is EAGVVQSPRYKIIEKKQPVAFWCNPISGHNTLYWYLQNLGQGPELLIRYENEEAVDDSQLPKDRFSAERLKGVDSTLKIQPAELGDSAVYLCASSFEGDTQYFGPGTRLTVL.

The chain employs TRBV7-2 and TRBJ2-1; 7 bases align to TRBD2. The junction had 15 bases not matched to a gene; V was cut back by 3 bases and J by 10 bases. This CDR3 region has 16 residues. Germline values: CDR1 SGHTA, CDR2 FQGNSA. CDR3 DNA: TGTGCCAGCAGCTTCGAAGCGGGACTCGCGATGTGGGAGCAGTTCTTC. Protein: CASSFEAGLAMWEQFF.

V is TRBV10-1 and J is TRBJ1-1; D unresolved. The V and J ends lost 6 bases and 3 bases respectively, with 11 bases between them. From germline, CDR1 is WNHNN and CDR2 SYGVQD (reference sequence). The CDR3 runs to 13 residues. The CDR3 DNA sequence: TGCGCCAGCAGCCAGGACTGGGACACTGAAGCTTTCTTT. Its protein is CASSQDWDTEAFF.

The rearrangement links TRBV28 to TRBJ1-1; 9 positions match TRBD1. The CDR3 runs to 14 residues. The V gene end was trimmed by 6 bases and the J gene end by 4 bases; junction bases not matched to a gene: 6. Per the germline V gene, CDR1 is MDHEN and CDR2 is SYDVKM. The CDR3 sequence: CASSLPTGGTEAFF. The CDR3 nucleotides read TGTGCCAGCAGCCTCCCGACAGGGGGCACTGAAGCTTTCTTT.

The CDR3 coding sequence is TGTGCCAGTAGTGACCCTCAGGGGCGCACAGATACGCAGTATTTT. It encodes CASSDPQGRTDTQYF. V usage is TRBV19 and J usage is TRBJ2-3; possible D gene TRBD1, 6 bases. The V gene lost 5 bases and the J gene lost 1 base, with 13 bases spanning the gap. This CDR3 region has 15 residues. CDR1 LNHDA and CDR2 SQIVND come from the germline V gene (reference sequence). Combining the CDR3 with reference TRBV19 and TRBJ2-3 gives the whole variable domain DGGITQSPKYLFRKEGQNVTLSCEQNLNHDAMYWYRQDPGQGLRLIYYSQIVNDFQKGDIAEGYSVSREKKESFPLTVTSAQKNPTAFYLCASSDPQGRTDTQYFGPGTRLTVL.

This clone was seen only a few times. This chain uses TRBV19 with TRBJ1-1; no clear D gene. The CDR3 length is 13 residues. CDR1 and CDR2 from the germline V gene are LNHDA and SQIVND (reference sequence). The V end was cut by 6 bases, the J end by 4 bases, with 12 bases between. DNA for the CDR3: TGTGCCAGTAGAAGGGAATCCCTCACTGAAGCTTTCTTT. This encodes CASRRESLTEAFF. Complete variable domain (other parts from reference TRBV19 and TRBJ1-1): DGGITQSPKYLFRKEGQNVTLSCEQNLNHDAMYWYRQDPGQGLRLIYYSQIVNDFQKGDIAEGYSVSREKKESFPLTVTSAQKNPTAFYLCASRRESLTEAFFGQGTRLTVV.

This chain joins TRBV6-1 and TRBJ1-5; TRBD1 aligns across 10 bases. This CDR3 spans 15 amino acids. V lost 7 bases and J lost 3; bases outside the gene matches: 6. Germline V gives CDR1 MNHNS, CDR2 SASEGT. The CDR3 reads CASMGDRGVNQPQHF. The CDR3 DNA reads TGTGCCAGCATGGGGGACAGGGGTGTCAATCAGCCCCAGCATTTT.